This is a list of T cell receptor beta chains from one sample in a study of patients and donors after allogeneic stem cell transplantation. MiXCR, run by TCRdb on the RT-PCR reads, gives a single entry per CDR3 protein. Among around 240,000 distinct CDR3 sequences listed, 13% to 15% were seen once. The sample consisted of blood, either unsorted or a sorted T cell fraction (not recorded which). These receptors were taken from a human donor who was either an allogeneic HSCT recipient or a stem cell or donor lymphocyte infusion donor (not recorded which). It is not recorded whose cells these are; they may come from a transplant donor. CDR3s include the opening cysteine and the closing phenylalanine or tryptophan. A D gene is named only where the DNA matches it firmly. Only part of the rows carry a size: once, few, many, or a class if the clone is expanded.

clone size,V gene,J gene,D gene,CDR3 DNA,CDR3 protein
few,TRBV9,TRBJ2-7,TRBD2,TGTGCCAGCAGCGTAGAAAGCGGGGGAACCTACGAGCAGTACTTC,CASSVESGGTYEQYF
many,TRBV6-1,TRBJ1-1,TRBD1,TGTGCCAGCAACCCCGGACAGGGGAAGTCTGAAGCTTTCTTT,CASNPGQGKSEAFF
many,TRBV7-9,TRBJ2-1,NA,TGTGCCAGCAGCTTAGTACGGGGCTCCTACAATGAGCAGTTCTTC,CASSLVRGSYNEQFF
few,TRBV7-2,TRBJ2-3,TRBD2,TGTGCCAGCACGGGGGGGGCAGATACGCAGTATTTT,CASTGGADTQYF
NA,TRBV18,TRBJ2-6,TRBD1,TGTGCCAGCTCACCGCTGGACAGGGCTGGGGCCAACGTCCTGACTTTC,CASSPLDRAGANVLTF
NA,TRBV7-9,TRBJ2-3,NA,TGTGCCAGCAGCCCGACCCTGGGAGATACGCAGTATTTT,CASSPTLGDTQYF
few,TRBV12-3/TRBV12-4,TRBJ2-1,TRBD1,TGTGCCAGCAGTTTAACAGGGGGAACCTTTAATGAGCAGTTCTTC,CASSLTGGTFNEQFF
many,TRBV7-2,TRBJ2-3,TRBD2,TGTGCCAGCAGCCTGGGACTAGCGGTTTCTGATACGCAGTATTTT,CASSLGLAVSDTQYF
few,TRBV5-1,TRBJ2-3,NA,TGCGCCAGCAGCTTCGGCGGGCGTAGCACAGATACGCAGTATTTT,CASSFGGRSTDTQYF
many,TRBV6-1,TRBJ2-2,TRBD1,TGTGCCAGCAGTGTCACAGGGGTCGGGGAGCTGTTTTTT,CASSVTGVGELFF
NA,TRBV29-1,TRBJ1-2,NA,TGCAGCGCCGTACACACGGAAGGTGGCTATGGCTACACCTTC,CSAVHTEGGYGYTF
NA,TRBV9,TRBJ2-1,TRBD1,TGTGCCAGCAGTAGAAGACAGGGACCCTACAATGAGCAGTTCTTC,CASSRRQGPYNEQFF
NA,TRBV7-9,TRBJ1-3,NA,TGTGCCAGCAGCTTCCGCTCTGGAAACACCATATATTTT,CASSFRSGNTIYF
NA,TRBV9,TRBJ1-1,NA,TGTGCCAGCAGCGTAGCCGGGCATGACACTGAAGCTTTCTTT,CASSVAGHDTEAFF
NA,TRBV5-1,TRBJ2-7,TRBD1,TGCGCCAGCAGCTTGCGGGCAGGGGGCCGCCACGAGCAGTACTTC,CASSLRAGGRHEQYF
few,TRBV7-9,TRBJ2-7,TRBD1,TGTGCCAGCAGTTTGGCCAGGGGGCACGAGCAGTACTTC,CASSLARGHEQYF
NA,TRBV5-5,TRBJ1-1,TRBD1,TGTGCCAGCAGCTTCACGGACAGGACCACTGAAGCTTTCTTT,CASSFTDRTTEAFF
few,TRBV20-1,TRBJ2-1,NA,TGCAGTGCTAGAGTCCGGGGCTTCAATGAGCAGTTCTTC,CSARVRGFNEQFF
few,TRBV27,TRBJ2-3,NA,TGTGCCAGCAGTTTATCTTTACGGGGGACTGCCAATACGCAGTATTTT,CASSLSLRGTANTQYF
NA,TRBV18,TRBJ1-5,NA,TGTGCCAGCTCACCACTCGGGCAGGGGAATCAGCCCCAGCATTTT,CASSPLGQGNQPQHF
few,TRBV29-1,TRBJ1-1,TRBD1,TGCAGCGTTGGTAGCACATTGACGACAGGGAAATCTTTCTTT,CSVGSTLTTGKSFF
few,TRBV9,TRBJ2-2,NA,TGTGCCAGCAGCGCGGGAGTGACGAACACCGGGGAGCTGTTTTTT,CASSAGVTNTGELFF
NA,TRBV6-2/TRBV6-3,TRBJ1-5,NA,TGTGCCAGCAGAAACCGGGACTCCGCCAGTGGGCCCCAGCATTTT,CASRNRDSASGPQHF
few,TRBV6-1,TRBJ1-5,TRBD1,TGTGCCAGCAGTGAGGGACAGGGCCAAAATCAGCCCCAGCATTTT,CASSEGQGQNQPQHF
NA,TRBV25-1,TRBJ2-7,NA,TGTGCCAGCTCCCAAGCGGTTGAGCAGTACTTC,CASSQAVEQYF
few,TRBV5-1,TRBJ2-5,TRBD2,TGCGCCAGCAGCTTGGGGACTAGCCCACGCCTTGAGACCCAGTACTTC,CASSLGTSPRLETQYF
few,TRBV3-1,TRBJ1-1,NA,TGTGCCAGCAGCCAAGACAGGGCTAGCACTGAAGCTTTCTTT,CASSQDRASTEAFF